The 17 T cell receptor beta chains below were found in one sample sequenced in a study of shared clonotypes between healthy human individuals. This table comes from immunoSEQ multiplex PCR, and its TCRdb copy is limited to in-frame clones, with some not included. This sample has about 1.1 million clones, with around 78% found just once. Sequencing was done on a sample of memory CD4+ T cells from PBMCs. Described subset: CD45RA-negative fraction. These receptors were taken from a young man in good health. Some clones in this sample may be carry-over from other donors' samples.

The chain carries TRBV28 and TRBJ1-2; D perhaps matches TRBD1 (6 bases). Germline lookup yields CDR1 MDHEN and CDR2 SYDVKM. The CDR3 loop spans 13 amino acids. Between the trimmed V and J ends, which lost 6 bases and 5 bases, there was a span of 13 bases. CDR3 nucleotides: TGTGCCAGCAGGCAGGGGCGATTGTATGGCTACACCTTC. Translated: CASRQGRLYGYTF.

CDR3 sequence (DNA): TGCGCCAGCAGCTGGGGGGCCCGGACAGGGGTCTATGGCTACACCTTC. Its protein is CASSWGARTGVYGYTF. The chain combines TRBV5-1 with TRBJ1-2, with 9 positions matching TRBD1. V gave up 3 bases and J gave up 4 bases; unmatched junction bases: 10. The CDR3 is made up of 16 amino acids. Looked up from germline, CDR1 is SGHRS and CDR2 is YFSETQ.

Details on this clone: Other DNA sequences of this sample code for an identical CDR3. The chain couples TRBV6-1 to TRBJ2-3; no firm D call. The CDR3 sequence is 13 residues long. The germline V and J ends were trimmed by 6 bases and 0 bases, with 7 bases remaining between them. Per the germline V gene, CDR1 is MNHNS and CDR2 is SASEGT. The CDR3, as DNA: TGTGCCAGCAGGGACCTAAGCACAGATACGCAGTATTTT. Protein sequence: CASRDLSTDTQYF.

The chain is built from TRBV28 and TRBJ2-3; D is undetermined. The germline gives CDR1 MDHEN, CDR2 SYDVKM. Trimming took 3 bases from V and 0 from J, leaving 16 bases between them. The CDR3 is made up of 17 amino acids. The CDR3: CASSFPFRTLSTDTQYF. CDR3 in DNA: TGTGCCAGCAGTTTCCCTTTCAGGACCCTAAGCACAGATACGCAGTATTTT.

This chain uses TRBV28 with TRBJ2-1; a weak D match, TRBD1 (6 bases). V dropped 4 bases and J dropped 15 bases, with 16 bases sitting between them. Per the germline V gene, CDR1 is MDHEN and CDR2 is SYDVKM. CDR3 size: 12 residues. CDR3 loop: CASSSSRDTPFF. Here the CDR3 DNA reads TGTGCCAGCAGTTCCAGCCGGGACACCCCGTTCTTC.

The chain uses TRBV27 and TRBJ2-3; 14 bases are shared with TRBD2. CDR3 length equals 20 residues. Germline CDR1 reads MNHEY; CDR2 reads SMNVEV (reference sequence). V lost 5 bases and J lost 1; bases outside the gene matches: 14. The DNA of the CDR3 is TGTGCCAGCAGTCCATTTTTGGGACTAGCGGGAGCCAGTGGCACAGATACGCAGTATTTT. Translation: CASSPFLGLAGASGTDTQYF.

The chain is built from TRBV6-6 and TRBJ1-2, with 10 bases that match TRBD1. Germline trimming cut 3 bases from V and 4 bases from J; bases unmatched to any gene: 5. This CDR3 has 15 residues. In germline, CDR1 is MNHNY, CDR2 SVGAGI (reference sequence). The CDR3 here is CASSYSDRGLYGYTF. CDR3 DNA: TGTGCCAGCAGTTATTCCGACAGGGGGCTCTATGGCTACACCTTC.

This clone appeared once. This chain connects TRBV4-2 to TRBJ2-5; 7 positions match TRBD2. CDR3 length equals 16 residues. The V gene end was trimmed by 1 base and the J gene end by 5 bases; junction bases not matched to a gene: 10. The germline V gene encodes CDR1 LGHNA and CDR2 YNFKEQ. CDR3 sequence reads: CASSQGVEGRGETQYF. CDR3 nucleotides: TGTGCCAGCAGCCAAGGCGTAGAGGGGCGGGGGGAGACCCAGTACTTC.

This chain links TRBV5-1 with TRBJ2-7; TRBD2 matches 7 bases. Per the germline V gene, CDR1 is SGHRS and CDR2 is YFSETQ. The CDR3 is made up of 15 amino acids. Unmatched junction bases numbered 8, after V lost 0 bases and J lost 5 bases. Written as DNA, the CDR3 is TGCGCCAGCAGCTTGGTGACGACTAGCACAAACGAGCAGTACTTC. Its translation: CASSLVTTSTNEQYF. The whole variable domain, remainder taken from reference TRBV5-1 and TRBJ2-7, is KAGVTQTPRYLIKTRGQQVTLSCSPISGHRSVSWYQQTPGQGLQFLFEYFSETQRNKGNFPGRFSGRQFSNSRSEMNVSTLELGDSALYLCASSLVTTSTNEQYFGPGTRLTVT.

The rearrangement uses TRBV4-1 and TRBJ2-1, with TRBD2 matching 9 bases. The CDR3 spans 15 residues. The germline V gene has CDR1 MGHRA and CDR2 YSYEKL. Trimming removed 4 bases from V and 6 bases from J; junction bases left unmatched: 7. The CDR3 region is CASSPAGGSSNEQFF. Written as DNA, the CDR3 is TGCGCCAGCAGCCCGGCGGGAGGGAGTAGCAATGAGCAGTTCTTC.

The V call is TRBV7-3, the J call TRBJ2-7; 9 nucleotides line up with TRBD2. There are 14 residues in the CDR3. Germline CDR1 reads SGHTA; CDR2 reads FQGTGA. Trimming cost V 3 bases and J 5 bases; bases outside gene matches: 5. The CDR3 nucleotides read TGTGCCAGCAGCTTCGGGCTAGCGGGAAACGAGCAGTACTTC. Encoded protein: CASSFGLAGNEQYF. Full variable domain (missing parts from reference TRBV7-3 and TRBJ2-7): GAGVSQTPSNKVTEKGKYVELRCDPISGHTALYWYRQSLGQGPEFLIYFQGTGAADDSGLPNDRFFAVRPEGSVSTLKIQRTERGDSAVYLCASSFGLAGNEQYFGPGTRLTVT.

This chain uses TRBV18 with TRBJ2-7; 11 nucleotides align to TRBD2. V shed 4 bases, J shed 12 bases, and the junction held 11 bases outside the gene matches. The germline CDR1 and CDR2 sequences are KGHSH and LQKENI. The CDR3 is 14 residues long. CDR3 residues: CASSLSGLADTSYF. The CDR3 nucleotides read TGTGCCAGCTCACTATCGGGACTAGCGGACACCTCGTACTTC.

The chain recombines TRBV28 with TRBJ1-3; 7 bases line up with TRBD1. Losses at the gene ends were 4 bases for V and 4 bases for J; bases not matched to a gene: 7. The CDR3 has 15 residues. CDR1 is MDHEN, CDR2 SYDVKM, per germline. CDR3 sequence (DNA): TGTGCCAGCAGTTCCTCCGGGACAGTCGGAAACACCATATATTTT. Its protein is CASSSSGTVGNTIYF.

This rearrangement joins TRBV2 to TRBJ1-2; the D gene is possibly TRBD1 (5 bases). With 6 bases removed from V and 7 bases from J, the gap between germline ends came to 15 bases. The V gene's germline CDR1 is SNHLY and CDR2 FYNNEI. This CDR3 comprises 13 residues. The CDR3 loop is CASRGDARAGYTF. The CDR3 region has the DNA TGTGCCAGCAGGGGGGACGCCCGGGCTGGCTACACCTTC.

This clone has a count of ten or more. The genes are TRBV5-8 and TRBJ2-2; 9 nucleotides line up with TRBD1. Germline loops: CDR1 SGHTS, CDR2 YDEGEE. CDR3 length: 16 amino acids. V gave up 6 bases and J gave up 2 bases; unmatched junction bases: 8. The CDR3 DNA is TGTGCCAGCAACCTAGACAGGGGGACAAACACCGGGGAGCTGTTTTTT. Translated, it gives CASNLDRGTNTGELFF.

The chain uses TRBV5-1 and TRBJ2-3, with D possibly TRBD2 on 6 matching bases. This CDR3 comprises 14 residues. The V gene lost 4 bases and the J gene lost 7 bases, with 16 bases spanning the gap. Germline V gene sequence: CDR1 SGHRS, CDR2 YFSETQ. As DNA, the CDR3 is TGCGCCAGCAGCCGTGGGGAGGCGTGGAATACGCAGTATTTT. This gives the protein CASSRGEAWNTQYF.

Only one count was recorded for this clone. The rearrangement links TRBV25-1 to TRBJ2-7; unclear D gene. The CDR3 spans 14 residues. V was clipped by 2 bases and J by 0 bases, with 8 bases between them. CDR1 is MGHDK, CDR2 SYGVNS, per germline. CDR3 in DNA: TGTGCCAGCAGTGAACCCACAGTCTCCTACGAGCAGTACTTC. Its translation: CASSEPTVSYEQYF.